This is a list of T cell receptor beta chains from one sample in a study of blood T cell repertoires in COVID-19. Profiled with immunoSEQ multiplex PCR; TCRdb holds only in-frame clones, not every one. Of about 370,000 clones listed, roughly 90% are singletons. The specimen sequenced was PBMCs or T cells enriched from blood (not recorded which). The receptor source for this set is a woman aged 40 to 50 who had been exposed to COVID-19. Each CDR3 is given with its conserved first and last residue. Each record gives: CDR3 protein, V gene, J gene.

CDR3 protein: CASPSPPRGNEQFF
V gene: TRBV7-9
J gene: TRBJ2-1

CDR3 protein: CSASGAGQGANEQFF
V gene: TRBV20-1
J gene: TRBJ2-1

CDR3 protein: CSARTLEEQYF
V gene: TRBV20-1
J gene: TRBJ2-7

CDR3 protein: CASSLRGATETQYF
V gene: TRBV27
J gene: TRBJ2-5

CDR3 protein: CASTEGGNEQFF
V gene: TRBV3-1/TRBV3-2
J gene: TRBJ2-1

CDR3 protein: CSGTGTGNTGELFF
V gene: TRBV29-1
J gene: TRBJ2-2

CDR3 protein: CASSFQDRIYEQYF
V gene: TRBV7-9
J gene: TRBJ2-7

CDR3 protein: CASSQAHSRDRGYGELFF
V gene: TRBV14
J gene: TRBJ2-2

CDR3 protein: CASSMDRGGGNTIYF
V gene: TRBV19
J gene: TRBJ1-3

CDR3 protein: CASSFSSGGAAAKDEQFF
V gene: TRBV7-9
J gene: TRBJ2-1

CDR3 protein: CASSLMAPLAGGRNEQFF
V gene: TRBV7-3
J gene: TRBJ2-1

CDR3 protein: CASSARTGLNTEAFF
V gene: TRBV7-2
J gene: TRBJ1-1

CDR3 protein: CASSFGLAVSGVPYEQYF
V gene: TRBV13
J gene: TRBJ2-7

CDR3 protein: CASSSSGRRANEQFF
V gene: TRBV5-4
J gene: TRBJ2-1

CDR3 protein: CAWRVGSGNTIYF
V gene: TRBV30
J gene: TRBJ1-3

CDR3 protein: CASTRGGIQPQHF
V gene: TRBV6-5
J gene: TRBJ1-5

CDR3 protein: CASSEGQSSGNTIYF
V gene: TRBV2
J gene: TRBJ1-3